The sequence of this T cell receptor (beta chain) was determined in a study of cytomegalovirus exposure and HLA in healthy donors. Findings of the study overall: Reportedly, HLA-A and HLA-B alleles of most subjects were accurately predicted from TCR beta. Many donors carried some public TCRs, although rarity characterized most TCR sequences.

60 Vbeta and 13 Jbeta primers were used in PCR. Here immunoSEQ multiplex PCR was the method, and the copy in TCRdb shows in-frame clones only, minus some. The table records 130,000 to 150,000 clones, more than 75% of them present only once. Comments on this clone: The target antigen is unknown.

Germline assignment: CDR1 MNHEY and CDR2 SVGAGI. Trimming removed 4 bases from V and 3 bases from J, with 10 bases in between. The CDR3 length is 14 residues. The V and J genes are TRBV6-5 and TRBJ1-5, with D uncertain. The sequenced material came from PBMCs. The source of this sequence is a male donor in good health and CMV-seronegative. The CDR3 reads CASSLQYPNQPQHF. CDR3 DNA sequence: TGTGCCAGCAGTTTACAGTACCCCAATCAGCCCCAGCATTTT.